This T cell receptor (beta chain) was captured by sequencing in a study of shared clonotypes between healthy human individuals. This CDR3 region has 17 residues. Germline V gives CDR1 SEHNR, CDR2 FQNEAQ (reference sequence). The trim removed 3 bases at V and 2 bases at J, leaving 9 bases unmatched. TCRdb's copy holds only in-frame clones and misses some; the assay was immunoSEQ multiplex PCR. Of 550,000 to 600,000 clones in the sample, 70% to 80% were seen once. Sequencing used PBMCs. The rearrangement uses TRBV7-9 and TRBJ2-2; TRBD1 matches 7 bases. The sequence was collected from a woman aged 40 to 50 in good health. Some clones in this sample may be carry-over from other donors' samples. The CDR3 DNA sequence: TGTGCCAGCAGCTTGGGTCGACAGGGAATTAACACCGGGGAGCTGTTTTTT. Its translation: CASSLGRQGINTGELFF.